This T cell receptor beta chain originates from a study of blood T cell repertoires in COVID-19. Profiling relied on immunoSEQ multiplex PCR, and the TCRdb table lists in-frame clones only, not all of them. The data contain about 180,000 clones, 80% to 90% of them singletons. The V end was cut by 3 bases, the J end by 4 bases, with 18 bases between. In germline, CDR1 is ENHRY, CDR2 SYGVKD. The CDR3 consists of 16 residues. The sequence was collected from a man between 18 and 35 years old who had recovered from COVID-19. Material: peripheral blood. The V and J genes are TRBV10-3 and TRBJ2-5, with D perhaps TRBD1 (5 bases). The CDR3 protein is CAISDIKQGSRETQYF. DNA for the CDR3: TGTGCCATCAGTGATATAAAGCAGGGTTCGAGAGAGACCCAGTACTTC.